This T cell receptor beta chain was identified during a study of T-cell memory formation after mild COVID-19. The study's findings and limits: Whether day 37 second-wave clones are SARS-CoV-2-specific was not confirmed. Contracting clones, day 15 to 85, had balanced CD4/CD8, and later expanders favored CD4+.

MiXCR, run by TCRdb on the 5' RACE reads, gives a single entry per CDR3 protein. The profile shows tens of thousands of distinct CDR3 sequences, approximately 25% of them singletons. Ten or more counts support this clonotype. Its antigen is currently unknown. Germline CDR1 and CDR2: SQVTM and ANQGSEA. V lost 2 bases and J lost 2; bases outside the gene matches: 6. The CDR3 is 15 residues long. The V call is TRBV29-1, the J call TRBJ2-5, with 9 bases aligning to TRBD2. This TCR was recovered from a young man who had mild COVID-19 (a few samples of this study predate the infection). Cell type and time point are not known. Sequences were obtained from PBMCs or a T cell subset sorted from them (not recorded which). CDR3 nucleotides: TGCAGCGTTGAATGGGGTAGCGGGGGACAAGAGACCCAGTACTTC. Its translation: CSVEWGSGGQETQYF. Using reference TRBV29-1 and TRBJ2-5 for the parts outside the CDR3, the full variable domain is SAVISQKPSRDICQRGTSLTIQCQVDSQVTMMFWYRQQPGQSLTLIATANQGSEATYESGFVIDKFPISRPNLTFSTLTVSNMSPEDSSIYLCSVEWGSGGQETQYFGPGTRLLVL.